This T cell receptor beta chain emerged from a study of shared clonotypes between healthy human individuals. Across the whole study: The study drew on a couple of women and a few men aged 18 to 49 as donors. Points from the study as a whole: When compared with the clonotypes that were shared by all four sorted-subset donors, the non-shared clonotypes turned out to have lower generation probabilities. Represented diversity (both genetic and exposure-history) was limited by the small number of donors. Rarefaction showed sorted-subset sequencing was incomplete despite large depth.

The assay was immunoSEQ multiplex PCR, and TCRdb's table has in-frame clones only and misses some. Of some 320,000 clones in the sample, 87% were seen once. This CDR3 spans 15 amino acids. Germline V gene sequence: CDR1 LNHDA, CDR2 SQIVND (reference sequence). Trimming stripped 3 bases from V and 1 base from J, with 13 bases between. With respect to this clone: Antigen specificity is unknown.

The rearrangement uses TRBV19 and TRBJ2-7; unclear D gene. The specimen was memory CD8+ T cells sorted from blood. Regarding subset: CD45RO+ cells pooled with CCR7-negative TemRA cells. This sequence originates from a man aged 18 to 29 in good health. This chain's CDR3 is CASSIRAVLSYEQYF. Written as DNA, the CDR3 is TGTGCCAGTAGTATTAGGGCAGTTTTATCCTACGAGCAGTACTTC. The entire variable domain, with the rest obtained from reference TRBV19 and TRBJ2-7, is as follows: DGGITQSPKYLFRKEGQNVTLSCEQNLNHDAMYWYRQDPGQGLRLIYYSQIVNDFQKGDIAEGYSVSREKKESFPLTVTSAQKNPTAFYLCASSIRAVLSYEQYFGPGTRLTVT.